The 20 T cell receptor beta chains in this list originate from one sample, sequenced in a study of shared clonotypes between healthy human individuals. Sequencing used immunoSEQ multiplex PCR; TCRdb keeps in-frame clones, though not all of them. The profile covers roughly 500,000 clones, with 70% to 80% appearing a single time and 10% to 15% taken by the ten largest. Sequencing was performed on PBMCs. These TCRs come from a woman aged 40 to 49 in good health. Some clones in this sample may be carry-over from other donors' samples.

In regard to this clone: The junction differs from germline at one of its ends, possibly a read error. The gene calls are TRBV15 and TRBJ1-5; 7 nucleotides agree with TRBD1. Germline values: CDR1 LNHNV, CDR2 YYDKDF (reference sequence). The CDR3 consists of 18 residues. In DNA form, the CDR3 reads TGTGCCACCAGCGCACCGGGACAGTGGGTAGAGGGCAATAAGCCCCAGCATTTT. Translating it yields CATSAPGQWVEGNKPQHF.

This clone has at least ten counts. The chain combines TRBV6-5 with TRBJ2-1; perhaps TRBD1 as D (6 bases). Germline V gene lookup returns CDR1 MNHEY and CDR2 SVGAGI. The length of the CDR3 is 16 residues. Trimming shortened V by 2 bases and J by 8 bases, and 19 bases separated the two germline ends. The CDR3 region has the DNA TGTGCCAGCAGTTACGCTCGCGTCAGGGGTTCGGATGAGCAGTTCTTC. Its protein is CASSYARVRGSDEQFF.

Comment on this clone: At one end, the junction sequence differs from germline, possibly due to a read error. The V and J genes are TRBV11-3 and TRBJ2-7; no clear D gene. The germline CDR1 and CDR2 sequences are SGHNT and YENEEA. This CDR3 spans 12 amino acids. CDR3 protein: CAGSLGGYGQYF. The CDR3 DNA is TGTGCCGGCAGCTTGGGTGGATACGGGCAGTACTTC.

The V and J genes are TRBV28 and TRBJ1-1, with TRBD1 identical over 8 bases. The germline gives CDR1 MDHEN, CDR2 SYDVKM. The CDR3 is made up of 13 amino acids. V was clipped by 6 bases and J by 6 bases; unmatched bases: 6. The CDR3 loop reads CASRTGVVAEAFF. The CDR3 bases are TGTGCCAGCAGGACAGGGGTAGTCGCTGAAGCTTTCTTT.

A single count supports this clone. This chain connects TRBV7-8 to TRBJ2-1; D might be TRBD1 or TRBD2, each matching 6 bases. The CDR3 is 15 amino acids. V lost 5 bases and J 7 bases, leaving 18 bases between the germline ends. Germline CDR1 is SGHVS and CDR2 is FQNEAQ. CDR3 loop: CASSPGSGGGNEQFF. CDR3 nucleotide sequence: TGTGCCAGCAGCCCCGGGAGCGGAGGGGGAAATGAGCAGTTCTTC.

As regards this clone: Since the CDR3 does not end with the conserved phenylalanine or tryptophan, this likely comes from a read error. The chain joins TRBV4-2 to TRBJ1-2; D is undetermined. V was pared by 0 bases and J by 4 bases, with 12 bases between. The CDR3 consists of 15 residues. The germline V gene encodes CDR1 LGHNA and CDR2 YNFKEQ. CDR3 coding DNA: TGTGCCAGCAGCCAAGACAATATCAGCCCCTATGGCTACACCCTC. Amino acids: CASSQDNISPYGYTL.

This chain links TRBV6-5 with TRBJ2-7; D unresolved. The CDR3 is made up of 14 amino acids. The V end was cut by 2 bases, the J end by 6 bases, with 14 bases between. CDR1 MNHEY and CDR2 SVGAGI come from the germline V gene. This chain's CDR3 is CASSYVADSLEQYF. As DNA, the CDR3 is TGTGCCAGCAGTTACGTGGCAGACTCACTCGAGCAGTACTTC.

The V and J genes are TRBV4-2 and TRBJ2-7; 12 nucleotides match TRBD2. CDR1 is LGHNA and CDR2 is YNFKEQ in the germline V gene. V was clipped by 1 base and J by 6 bases; unmatched bases: 10. The CDR3 loop spans 17 amino acids. In DNA, the CDR3 is TGTGCCAGCAGCCAAGCATCAGGCGGGACTAGCGGGTTCGAGCAGTACTTC. Residues: CASSQASGGTSGFEQYF.

The V call is TRBV9, the J call TRBJ1-3; the D gene is possibly TRBD1 (5 bases). The germline gives CDR1 SGDLS, CDR2 YYNGEE. V dropped 0 bases and J dropped 0 bases, with 10 bases sitting between them. The CDR3 contains 16 residues. The CDR3 sequence is CASSVGGVSSGNTIYF. The CDR3 coding sequence is TGTGCCAGCAGCGTAGGGGGGGTAAGCTCTGGAAACACCATATATTTT.

For the CDR3, the DNA is TGTGCCAGCAGTTTATCACGACGGAGCTCCTACGAGCAGTACTTC. It codes for CASSLSRRSSYEQYF. The gene calls are TRBV6-5 and TRBJ2-7, with D unresolved. Germline V gene lookup returns CDR1 MNHEY and CDR2 SVGAGI. There are 15 residues in the CDR3. The V end was cut by 4 bases, the J end by 0 bases, with 13 bases between.

The chain uses TRBV28 and TRBJ2-7, with D perhaps assigned TRBD1 or TRBD2 (6 bases each). The germline V gene has CDR1 MDHEN and CDR2 SYDVKM. This CDR3 contains 16 residues. The V and J ends lost 5 bases and 4 bases respectively, with 21 bases between them. The CDR3 bases are TGTGCCAGCAGTACTCAGGCGGGAAGGGGGTTGTACGAGCAGTACTTC. Its translation is CASSTQAGRGLYEQYF. The full variable domain, completed using reference TRBV28 and TRBJ2-7, is DVKVTQSSRYLVKRTGEKVFLECVQDMDHENMFWYRQDPGLGLRLIYFSYDVKMKEKGDIPEGYSVSREKKERFSLILESASTNQTSMYLCASSTQAGRGLYEQYFGPGTRLTVT.

V is TRBV19 and J is TRBJ2-3; 13 nucleotides align to TRBD2. Germline values: CDR1 LNHDA, CDR2 SQIVND (reference sequence). With V trimmed by 10 bases and J by 4 bases, 11 bases remained unmatched. This CDR3 contains 16 residues. CDR3 amino acids: CATHGGTSGIPDTQYF. The CDR3 coding sequence is TGTGCCACTCATGGCGGGACTAGCGGGATACCAGATACGCAGTATTTT.

This rearrangement joins TRBV9 to TRBJ2-3, with 10 nucleotides matching TRBD2. J was trimmed by 2 bases and V by 4 bases; bases with no gene match: 4. CDR3 size: 15 residues. Germline values: CDR1 SGDLS, CDR2 YYNGEE. The CDR3 reads CASSYGTSDTDTQYF. CDR3 in DNA: TGTGCCAGCAGCTACGGGACTAGCGACACAGATACGCAGTATTTT.

The J gene is TRBJ2-1, the V gene TRBV7-9; D gene ambiguous. Germline values: CDR1 SEHNR, CDR2 FQNEAQ (reference sequence). With 4 bases removed from V and 8 bases from J, the gap between germline ends came to 6 bases. There are 11 residues in the CDR3. The CDR3 DNA follows: TGTGCCAGCAGCTCAGTGGATGAGCAGTTCTTC. This gives the protein CASSSVDEQFF.

The V call is TRBV18, the J call TRBJ1-1; D might be TRBD1 (5 bases). CDR3 size: 15 residues. Germline V gives CDR1 KGHSH, CDR2 LQKENI. The V end lost 2 bases, the J end lost 1 base, and 11 bases lay between the germline ends. This chain's CDR3 is CASSPWGGRNTEAFF. The CDR3 DNA follows: TGTGCCAGCTCACCATGGGGCGGTCGGAACACTGAAGCTTTCTTT.

This clone was seen a single time. The chain links TRBV6-1 to TRBJ2-7; D possibly matches TRBD1 or TRBD2 (5 bases each). The CDR3 totals 14 residues. Trimming removed 0 bases at V and 5 bases at J, with 11 bases between. Germline V CDR1 and CDR2: MNHNS, SASEGT. Here the CDR3 DNA reads TGTGCCAGCAGTGAAGCGAGGGGTGTCCACGAGCAGTACTTC. Translating gives CASSEARGVHEQYF.

The rearrangement links TRBV28 to TRBJ1-3; tentatively, D is TRBD1 (5 bases). CDR3 size: 15 residues. Trimming shortened V by 7 bases and J by 3 bases, and 16 bases separated the two germline ends. Germline lookup yields CDR1 MDHEN and CDR2 SYDVKM. The CDR3 region has the DNA TGTGCCAGCACTCCCCTGGGGGTGGGTGGAAACACCATATATTTT. Amino acid sequence: CASTPLGVGGNTIYF.

Concerning this clone itself: A far larger clone differs by one base, so this is likely a read error. DNA for the CDR3: TGTGCCAGCAGCTTATCAGGGCGAGAAAAACTGCTTTTT. Translating gives CASSLSGREKLLF. The chain recombines TRBV11-1 with TRBJ1-4, with TRBD1 as a possible D gene (5 bases). Germline lookup yields CDR1 SGHAT and CDR2 FQDESV (reference sequence). CDR3 size: 13 residues.

The CDR3 coding sequence is TGTGCCATCAGTGAGTCTTCGGGGGTAACTGATGGCTACACCTTC. This sequence encodes CAISESSGVTDGYTF. The chain carries TRBV10-3 and TRBJ1-2, with TRBD1 as a possible D gene (5 bases). CDR3 length equals 15 residues. CDR1 ENHRY and CDR2 SYGVKD come from the germline V gene. V was cut by 0 bases and J by 6 bases, with 14 bases left in between.

The CDR3 DNA is TGTGCCAGCAGCGCCCTGACGGGGGCGCCTACCACCGCCCGGGAAAAACTGTTTTTT. It translates to CASSALTGAPTTAREKLFF. The chain uses TRBV5-6 and TRBJ1-4, with D maybe TRBD1 (6 bases). The CDR3 totals 19 residues. V lost 4 bases and J 8 bases, leaving 30 bases between the germline ends. From germline, CDR1 is SGHDT and CDR2 YYEEEE.